A single sample is the source of the 26 T cell receptor beta chains below, sequenced in a study of T cells expressing NK-cell markers (dated by TCRdb to 2020 to 2021). The protocol used for the library was 5' RACE. TCRdb shows the sequencer as Illumina HiSeq 2000. TCRdb reprocessed the sequencing reads and holds a single record per CDR3 protein sequence, with no DNA. The sample's clone listing holds about 32,000 distinct CDR3 sequences. The leading ten clones occupy about 60% of the sample. Sequences were obtained from blood T cells: a sorted CD56 or NKG2C T cell subset, CD4+ or CD8+ T cells, or bulk PBMC T cells (not recorded which). The source is a woman aged 18 to 75 in good health.

The chain carries TRBV12-3 or TRBV12-4 and TRBJ2-5. The CDR3 contains 12 residues. The CDR3 loop is CASSLTRETQYF.

The rearrangement uses TRBV4-1 and TRBJ1-5; without DNA, the TCRdb call of TRBD1 cannot be checked. Per the germline V gene, CDR1 is MGHRA and CDR2 is YSYEKL. CDR3 length equals 17 residues. The CDR3 region is CASSQRGTGHSNQPQHF.

This sequence joins TRBV21-1 and TRBJ2-7; as DNA is missing, the TRBD2 call by TCRdb cannot be tested. TRBV21-1 is a pseudogene segment. The CDR3 is made up of 15 amino acids. This CDR3 reads CASIPTAGGFREQYF.

The chain joins TRBV7-3 to TRBJ2-3. Per germline, CDR1 SGHTA and CDR2 FQGTGA. This CDR3 has 14 residues. CDR3 in amino acids: CASSLLSSTDTQYF.

The rearrangement uses TRBV6-1 and TRBJ1-2. Germline loops: CDR1 MNHNS, CDR2 SASEGT. This CDR3 comprises 15 residues. The CDR3 is CASNRLTEPLHGYTF.

The rearrangement uses TRBV5-5 and TRBJ2-7; TCRdb's D gene call, TRBD2, goes unchecked for lack of DNA. The CDR3 is 14 residues long. Germline V lookup: CDR1 SGHKS, CDR2 YYEKEE (reference sequence). This CDR3 reads CASSFAGISYEQYF.

The V gene is TRBV12-5, the J gene TRBJ2-1. Germline assignment: CDR1 LGHNT and CDR2 FRNRAP. This CDR3 has 13 residues. The CDR3 sequence: CASGLPDVDEQFF.

The rearrangement links TRBV14 to TRBJ2-3; TCRdb's D call of TRBD2 is untestable without DNA. CDR3 length equals 15 residues. Germline-derived CDR1 and CDR2 are SGHDN and FVKESK. The CDR3 loop is CASSSSGWATDTQYF.

The V gene is TRBV5-1, the J gene TRBJ2-1; there is no DNA to check the TCRdb D call of TRBD2. Per the germline V gene, CDR1 is SGHRS and CDR2 is YFSETQ. The CDR3 sequence is 16 residues long. CDR3 amino acids: CASSLSPLAGQNEQFF.

The chain combines TRBV12-3 or TRBV12-4 with TRBJ1-1. The CDR3 contains 14 residues. The CDR3 sequence is CASSFRWEGSEAFF.

V usage is TRBV24-1 and J usage is TRBJ2-5; TCRdb's D gene call, TRBD2, goes unchecked for lack of DNA. The CDR3 totals 14 residues. Germline V lookup: CDR1 KGHDR, CDR2 SFDVKD. CDR3 sequence reads: CATTRTRGTETQYF.

This sequence joins TRBV5-4 and TRBJ1-5. CDR1 is SGHNT and CDR2 is YYREEE in the germline V gene (reference sequence). This CDR3 comprises 14 residues. The CDR3 sequence: CASSRQSQCPPQHF.

The V gene is TRBV15, the J gene TRBJ1-4. The CDR3 totals 15 residues. Germline values: CDR1 LNHNV, CDR2 YYDKDF (reference sequence). CDR3 protein: CATSARRRGGEKLFF.

This sequence joins TRBV5-1 and TRBJ2-7; checking the TCRdb D call of TRBD1 is not possible without DNA. Germline V gives CDR1 SGHRS, CDR2 YFSETQ. CDR3 length: 15 amino acids. CDR3 amino acids: CASSIERTGTYEQYF.

The rearrangement links TRBV9 to TRBJ1-2; TCRdb outputs TRBD1, but without DNA this stays unchecked. The CDR3 has 14 amino acids. Germline CDR1 and CDR2: SGDLS and YYNGEE. CDR3 amino acids: CASSLEGDYYGYTF.

The V and J genes are TRBV4-1 and TRBJ2-7; absent DNA, TCRdb's TRBD2 call cannot be checked. The CDR3 length is 16 residues. Germline CDR1 MGHRA, CDR2 YSYEKL. CDR3 residues: CASSQFIAGGHYEQYF.

This chain uses TRBV12-3 or TRBV12-4 with TRBJ2-7; without DNA, the TCRdb call of TRBD1 cannot be checked. This CDR3 contains 15 residues. The CDR3 loop is CASSRDRELSYEQYF.

J is TRBJ2-5 and V is TRBV7-2; the TRBD2 assignment by TCRdb is unverifiable without DNA. Per germline, CDR1 SGHTA and CDR2 FQGNSA. This CDR3 comprises 16 residues. The CDR3 here is CASSLVFETSQETQYF.

The chain employs TRBV6-5 and TRBJ2-5; the TCRdb call, TRBD2, lacks DNA for checking. The CDR3 runs to 14 residues. CDR1 and CDR2 (germline): MNHEY, SVGAGI. The CDR3 spells CASSYSGGLETQYF.

This chain connects TRBV20-1 to TRBJ1-4; lacking DNA, the TRBD1 call made by TCRdb goes unchecked. The CDR3 loop spans 16 amino acids. CDR1 and CDR2 from the germline V gene are DFQATT and SNEGSKA (reference sequence). CDR3 loop: CSARDWKGATNEKLFF.

This chain connects TRBV5-1 to TRBJ2-7; no DNA is available, so the TRBD1 call from TCRdb remains unchecked. This CDR3 region has 13 residues. The germline gives CDR1 SGHRS, CDR2 YFSETQ. The CDR3 region is CASTGTAGYEQYF. The full variable domain, with the rest looked up from reference TRBV5-1 and TRBJ2-7, is KAGVTQTPRYLIKTRGQQVTLSCSPISGHRSVSWYQQTPGQGLQFLFEYFSETQRNKGNFPGRFSGRQFSNSRSEMNVSTLELGDSALYLCASTGTAGYEQYFGPGTRLTVT.

The chain carries TRBV7-6 and TRBJ2-2; as DNA is missing, the TRBD1 call by TCRdb cannot be tested. CDR3 size: 18 residues. Germline V gene data show CDR1 as SGHVS and CDR2 as FNYEAQ. The CDR3 reads CASSLVPRQGTGAGELFF. Variable domain in full (rest from reference TRBV7-6 and TRBJ2-2): GAGVSQSPRYKVTKRGQDVALRCDPISGHVSLYWYRQALGQGPEFLTYFNYEAQQDKSGLPNDRFSAERPEGSISTLTIQRTEQRDSAMYRCASSLVPRQGTGAGELFFGEGSRLTVL.

CDR3 in amino acids: CASREDGGETQYF. The chain links TRBV4-1 to TRBJ2-5; the D call of TRBD1 rests on TCRdb alone, since no DNA is present to check it. Germline V gene data show CDR1 as MGHRA and CDR2 as YSYEKL. The CDR3 covers 13 residues.

The chain uses TRBV27 and TRBJ1-1. The CDR3 has 14 amino acids. Germline V gene sequence: CDR1 MNHEY, CDR2 SMNVEV (reference sequence). The CDR3 here is CASSPPGGDTEAFF.

The V gene is TRBV29-1, the J gene TRBJ2-7. The CDR3 spans 12 residues. The germline V gene has CDR1 SQVTM and CDR2 ANQGSEA. CDR3 loop: CSVEELPGEQYF.

The chain combines TRBV5-5 with TRBJ1-2. The CDR3 loop spans 17 amino acids. Germline CDR1 SGHKS, CDR2 YYEKEE (reference sequence). The chain's CDR3 is CASSLVASETANYGYTF.